This T cell receptor (beta chain) came from a study of blood T cell repertoires in COVID-19. Study background: From the United States, Italy and Spain came samples of acute and convalescent COVID-19. T cells, B-cell-depleted T cells, or PBMCs supplied cDNA or gDNA.

V was cut by 0 bases and J by 3 bases, with 17 bases left in between. The CDR3 runs 18 residues. From germline, CDR1 is LGHNA and CDR2 YSLEER. In the authors' methods: Nucleated cell counts were estimated from reference gene primer amplification. Data came from immunoSEQ multiplex PCR; TCRdb stores just in-frame clones and leaves some out. The DNA was the basis for D and trimming; V, J and clone size are from that table. The table records about 83,000 clones, just over 85% of them present only once. The chain uses TRBV4-3 and TRBJ1-4; D is unclear. The receptor comes from a human donor in a cohort sampled during active COVID-19. The sample taken for sequencing was peripheral blood. CDR3 sequence: CASSQETGFGRANEKLFF. The CDR3 region has the DNA TGCGCCAGCAGCCAAGAAACGGGGTTTGGGAGGGCTAATGAAAAACTGTTTTTT.